The source of this TCR beta chain is a study of blood T cell repertoires in COVID-19 (dated by TCRdb to about 2020). With regard to the full study: Collaborator samples came from the United States, Italy and Spain and covered acute and convalescent phases of COVID-19. The prospective study material was composed of cDNA or gDNA derived from T cells, B-cell-depleted T cells, or PBMCs. The dataset comprised deeply sampled blood TCRbeta repertoires from subjects exposed to, actively infected with, or recovered from COVID-19. The repertoires were released in a freely available public database intended as a resource for research on the immune response to SARS-CoV-2. Samples were obtained from the ongoing ImmuneRACE study (first 160 participants) and from over 1,000 subjects provided by 6 global collaborators. The sample metadata nearly always contained a de-identified subject ID, COVID-19 status, age in years and sex. Where HLA class I and class II types were available, the types were taken from metadata supplied by the sample provider, not from assay-based typing.

Overall study results and their limits: How much clinical and demographic metadata was included differed by source and by participant, and the metadata was provided uncurated.

Each collaborating institution followed its own protocols to collect whole blood in K2EDTA tubes. For TCRbeta analysis, collaborators shipped samples in one of three forms: frozen whole blood, isolated PBMCs, or DNA extracted from either of those sample types. Regarding this clone: Its specific antigen is unknown. Base qualities are not recorded, but no much larger clone differs from it by a single base.

TCRbeta CDR3 regions were amplified from genomic DNA by means of the immunoSEQ Assay, a bias-controlled multiplex PCR. The authors processed their data as follows. The number of nucleated cells in each sample was estimated from the amplification of reference gene primers within the assay. To quantify the absolute abundance of each unique TCRbeta CDR3 rearrangement, sequence reads were collapsed and filtered. For each sample, productive Simpson clonality was calculated as the square root of Simpson's diversity index over productive rearrangements. Imported from immuneACCESS, the table was reduced by TCRdb to in-frame sequences with V and J called. These copies leave out some clones; in studies compared against another copy, an unresolved V gene accounts for under half, and the cause of the remainder is not known. The V and J calls and the clone size are those of that table, but D and trimming were determined from the DNA. Within this sample are about 100,000 clones, with approximately 86% of them counted one time only. Approximately 2.9% of the sample is in the top ten clones.

The CDR3 runs 15 residues from the cysteine to the phenylalanine. The retained sequence is limited to the CDR3, 45 bases, with the frame set at the first base. For this chain, trimming is 4 bases at the V end and 2 bases at the J end, and the number of junction bases without a gene match is 5. From the germline V gene, CDR1 is MGHRA and CDR2 is YSYEKL. Sequencing used peripheral blood. The source of this sequence is a man aged 45-65 years with active or convalescent COVID-19. This chain is built from TRBV4-1 and TRBJ1-3, and TRBD1 aligns with 7 junction nucleotides. The sequenced DNA is TGCGCCAGCAGCCTTCGGACAGGCACTGGAAACACCATATATTTT. It is translated as CASSLRTGTGNTIYF.